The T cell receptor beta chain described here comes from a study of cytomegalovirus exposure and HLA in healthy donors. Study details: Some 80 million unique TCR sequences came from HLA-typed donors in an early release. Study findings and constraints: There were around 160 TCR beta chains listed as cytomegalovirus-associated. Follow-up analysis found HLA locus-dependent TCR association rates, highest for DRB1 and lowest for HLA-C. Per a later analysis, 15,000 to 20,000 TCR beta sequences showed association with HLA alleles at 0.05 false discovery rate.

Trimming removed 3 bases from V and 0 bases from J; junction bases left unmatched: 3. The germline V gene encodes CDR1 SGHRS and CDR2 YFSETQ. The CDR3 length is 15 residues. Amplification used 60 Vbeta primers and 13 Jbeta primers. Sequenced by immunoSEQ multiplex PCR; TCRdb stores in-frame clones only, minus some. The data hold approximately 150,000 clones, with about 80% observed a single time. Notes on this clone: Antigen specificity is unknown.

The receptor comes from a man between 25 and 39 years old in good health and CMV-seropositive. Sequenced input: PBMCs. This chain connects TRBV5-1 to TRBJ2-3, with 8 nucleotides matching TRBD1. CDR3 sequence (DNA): TGCGCCAGCAGCTCAGGACAGGGTAGCACAGATACGCAGTATTTT. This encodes CASSSGQGSTDTQYF.